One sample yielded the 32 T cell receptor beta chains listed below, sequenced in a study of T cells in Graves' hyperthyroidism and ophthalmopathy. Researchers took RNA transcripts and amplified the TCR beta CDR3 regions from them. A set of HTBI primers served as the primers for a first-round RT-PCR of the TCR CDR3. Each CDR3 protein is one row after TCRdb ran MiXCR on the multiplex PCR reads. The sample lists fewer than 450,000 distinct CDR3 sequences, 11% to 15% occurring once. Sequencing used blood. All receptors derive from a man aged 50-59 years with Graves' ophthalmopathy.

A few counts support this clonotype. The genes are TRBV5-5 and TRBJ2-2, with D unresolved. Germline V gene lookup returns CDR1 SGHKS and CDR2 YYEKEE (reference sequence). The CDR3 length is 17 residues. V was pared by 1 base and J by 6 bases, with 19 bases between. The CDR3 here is CASSLFLEVGSPGELFF. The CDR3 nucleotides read TGTGCCAGCAGCTTGTTTCTAGAGGTCGGTTCGCCCGGGGAGCTGTTTTTT.

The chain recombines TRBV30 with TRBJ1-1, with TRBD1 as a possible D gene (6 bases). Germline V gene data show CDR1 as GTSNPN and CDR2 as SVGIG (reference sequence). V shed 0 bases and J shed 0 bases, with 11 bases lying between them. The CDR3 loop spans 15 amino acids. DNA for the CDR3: TGTGCCTGGAGTGTATTCGGGGGCTTGAACACTGAAGCTTTCTTT. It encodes CAWSVFGGLNTEAFF. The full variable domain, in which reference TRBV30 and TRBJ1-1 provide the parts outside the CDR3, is SQTIHQWPATLVQPVGSPLSLECTVEGTSNPNLYWYRQAAGRGLQLLFYSVGIGQISSEVPQNLSASRPQDRQFILSSKKLLLSDSGFYLCAWSVFGGLNTEAFFGQGTRLTVV.

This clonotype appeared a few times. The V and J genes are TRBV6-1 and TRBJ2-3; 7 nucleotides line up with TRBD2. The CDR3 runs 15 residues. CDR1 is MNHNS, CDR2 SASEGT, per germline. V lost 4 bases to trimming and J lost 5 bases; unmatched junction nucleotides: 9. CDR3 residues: CASSGILSGQDTQYF. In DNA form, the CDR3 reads TGTGCCAGCAGTGGGATCCTTAGCGGGCAAGATACGCAGTATTTT.

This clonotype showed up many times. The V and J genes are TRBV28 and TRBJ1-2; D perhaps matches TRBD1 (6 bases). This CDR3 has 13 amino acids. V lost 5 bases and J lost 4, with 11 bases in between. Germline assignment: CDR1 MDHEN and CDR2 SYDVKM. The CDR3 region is CASSTGFGYGYTF. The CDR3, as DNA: TGTGCCAGCAGTACAGGGTTTGGCTATGGCTACACCTTC.

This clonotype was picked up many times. In nucleotides, the CDR3 is TGTGCCATCAGTGAGTCGAGGGGAGGCCGAGGGTCGCCCCAGCATTTT. This encodes CAISESRGGRGSPQHF. The chain links TRBV10-3 to TRBJ1-5, with a weak D call TRBD1 (5 bases). V was pared by 0 bases and J by 9 bases, with 18 bases between. The CDR3 has 16 residues. CDR1 and CDR2 (germline): ENHRY, SYGVKD.

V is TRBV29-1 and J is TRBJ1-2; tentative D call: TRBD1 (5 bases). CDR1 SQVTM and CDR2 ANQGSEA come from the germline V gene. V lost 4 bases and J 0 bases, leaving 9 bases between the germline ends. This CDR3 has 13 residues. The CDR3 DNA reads TGCAGCGTTGGGGGGGGAGCTAACTATGGCTACACCTTC. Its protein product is CSVGGGANYGYTF.

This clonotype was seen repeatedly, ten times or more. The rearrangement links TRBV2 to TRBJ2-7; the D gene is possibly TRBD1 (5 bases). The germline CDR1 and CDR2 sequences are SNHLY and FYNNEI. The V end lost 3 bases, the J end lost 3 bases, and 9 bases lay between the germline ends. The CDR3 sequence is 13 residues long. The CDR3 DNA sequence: TGTGCCAGCAGTGACGACAGCCGCTACGAGCAGTACTTC. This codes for CASSDDSRYEQYF.

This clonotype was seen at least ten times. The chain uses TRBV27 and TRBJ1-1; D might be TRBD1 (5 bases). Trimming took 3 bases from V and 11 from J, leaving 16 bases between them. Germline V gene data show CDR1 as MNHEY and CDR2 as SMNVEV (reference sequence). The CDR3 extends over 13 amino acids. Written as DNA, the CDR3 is TGTGCCAGCAGTTTCGGATCAGGGATTGAGGCTTTCTTT. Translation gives CASSFGSGIEAFF.

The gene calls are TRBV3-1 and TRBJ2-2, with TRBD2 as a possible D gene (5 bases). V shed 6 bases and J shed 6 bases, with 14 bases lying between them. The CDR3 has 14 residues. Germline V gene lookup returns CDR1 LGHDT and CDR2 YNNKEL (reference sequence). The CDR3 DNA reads TGTGCCAGCAGACCTACTAGTTATTCCGGGGAGCTGTTTTTT. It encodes CASRPTSYSGELFF.

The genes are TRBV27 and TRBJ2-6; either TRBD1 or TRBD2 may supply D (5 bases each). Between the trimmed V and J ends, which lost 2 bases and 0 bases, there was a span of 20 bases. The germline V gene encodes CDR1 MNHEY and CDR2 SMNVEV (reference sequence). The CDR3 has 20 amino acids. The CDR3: CASSLRAGYSGSSGANVLTF. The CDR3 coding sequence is TGTGCCAGCAGTTTAAGGGCAGGGTATTCGGGGAGCTCTGGGGCCAACGTCCTGACTTTC.

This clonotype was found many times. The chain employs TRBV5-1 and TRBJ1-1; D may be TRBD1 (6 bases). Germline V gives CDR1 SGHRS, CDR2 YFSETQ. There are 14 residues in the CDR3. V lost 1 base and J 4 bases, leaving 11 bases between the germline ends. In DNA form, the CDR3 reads TGCGCCAGCAGCTTGTACGGGGGCAGCACTGAAGCTTTCTTT. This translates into CASSLYGGSTEAFF. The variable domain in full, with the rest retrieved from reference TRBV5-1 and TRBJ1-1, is KAGVTQTPRYLIKTRGQQVTLSCSPISGHRSVSWYQQTPGQGLQFLFEYFSETQRNKGNFPGRFSGRQFSNSRSEMNVSTLELGDSALYLCASSLYGGSTEAFFGQGTRLTVV.

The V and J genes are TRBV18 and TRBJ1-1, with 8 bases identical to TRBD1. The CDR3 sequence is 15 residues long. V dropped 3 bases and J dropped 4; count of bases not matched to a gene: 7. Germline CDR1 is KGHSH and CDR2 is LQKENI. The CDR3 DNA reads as TGTGCCAGCTCACCGCAACAGGGGGACAGCACTGAAGCTTTCTTT. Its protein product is CASSPQQGDSTEAFF.

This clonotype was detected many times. The CDR3 here is CASNRGAGVQETQYF. CDR3 bases: TGTGCCAGTAATCGCGGAGCGGGGGTTCAAGAGACCCAGTACTTC. V is TRBV19 and J is TRBJ2-5; TRBD2 matches at 8 bases. Germline lookup yields CDR1 LNHDA and CDR2 SQIVND (reference sequence). The ends lost 7 bases at V and 2 bases at J; junction bases unmatched: 9. The CDR3 consists of 15 residues.

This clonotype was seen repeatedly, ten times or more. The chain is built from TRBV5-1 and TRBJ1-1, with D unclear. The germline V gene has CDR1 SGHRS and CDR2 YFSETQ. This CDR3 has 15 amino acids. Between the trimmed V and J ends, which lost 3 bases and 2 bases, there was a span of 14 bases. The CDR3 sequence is CASSSEGPANTEAFF. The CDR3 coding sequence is TGCGCCAGCAGCTCGGAAGGGCCGGCTAACACTGAAGCTTTCTTT.

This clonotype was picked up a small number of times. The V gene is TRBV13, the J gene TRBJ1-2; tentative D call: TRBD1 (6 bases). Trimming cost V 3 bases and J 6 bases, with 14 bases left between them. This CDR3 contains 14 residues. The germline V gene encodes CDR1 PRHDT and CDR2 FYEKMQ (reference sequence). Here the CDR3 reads CASSLAGASDGYTF. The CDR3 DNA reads TGTGCCAGCAGCTTGGCAGGGGCTAGCGATGGCTACACCTTC.

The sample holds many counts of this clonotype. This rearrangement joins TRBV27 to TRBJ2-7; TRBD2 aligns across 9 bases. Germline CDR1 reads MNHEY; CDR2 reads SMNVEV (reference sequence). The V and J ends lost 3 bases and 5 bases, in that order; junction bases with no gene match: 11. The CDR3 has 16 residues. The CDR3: CASSFFSGGRANEQYF. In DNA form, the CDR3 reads TGTGCCAGCAGTTTTTTTAGTGGCGGGAGGGCCAACGAGCAGTACTTC.

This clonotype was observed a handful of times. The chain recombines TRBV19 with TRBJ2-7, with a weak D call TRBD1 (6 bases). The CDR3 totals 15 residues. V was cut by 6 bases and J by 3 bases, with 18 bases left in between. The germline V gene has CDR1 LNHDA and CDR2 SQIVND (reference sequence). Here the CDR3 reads CASRTRPQGYYEQYF. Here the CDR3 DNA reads TGTGCCAGTAGGACCCGACCACAGGGTTACTACGAGCAGTACTTC. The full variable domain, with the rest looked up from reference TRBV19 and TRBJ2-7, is DGGITQSPKYLFRKEGQNVTLSCEQNLNHDAMYWYRQDPGQGLRLIYYSQIVNDFQKGDIAEGYSVSREKKESFPLTVTSAQKNPTAFYLCASRTRPQGYYEQYFGPGTRLTVT.

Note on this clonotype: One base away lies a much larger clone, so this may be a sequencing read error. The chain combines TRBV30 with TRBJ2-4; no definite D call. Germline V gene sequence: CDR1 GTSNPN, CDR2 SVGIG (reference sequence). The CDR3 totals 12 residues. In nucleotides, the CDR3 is TGTGCCTGGAGCGAGACCAAAAACATTCGGTACTTC. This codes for CAWSETKNIRYF.

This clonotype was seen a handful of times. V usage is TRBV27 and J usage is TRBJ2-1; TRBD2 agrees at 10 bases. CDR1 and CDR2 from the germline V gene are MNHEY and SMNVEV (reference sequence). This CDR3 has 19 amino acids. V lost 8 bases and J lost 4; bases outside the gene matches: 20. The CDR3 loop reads CASDCHLAGAAPAYNEQFF. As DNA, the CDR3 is TGTGCCAGCGACTGCCATCTAGCGGGAGCCGCACCAGCGTACAATGAGCAGTTCTTC.

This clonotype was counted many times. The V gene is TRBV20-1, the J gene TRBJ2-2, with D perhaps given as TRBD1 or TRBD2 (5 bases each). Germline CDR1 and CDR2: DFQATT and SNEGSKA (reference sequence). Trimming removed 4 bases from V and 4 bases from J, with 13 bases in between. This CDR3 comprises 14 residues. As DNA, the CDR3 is TGCAGTGCTACCGTCGGGGCCTCCACCGGGGAGCTGTTTTTT. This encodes CSATVGASTGELFF.

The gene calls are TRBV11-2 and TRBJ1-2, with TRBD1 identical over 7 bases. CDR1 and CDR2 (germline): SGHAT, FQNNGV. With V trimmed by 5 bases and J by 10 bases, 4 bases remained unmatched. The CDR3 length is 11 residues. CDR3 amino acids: CASSGGQLYTF. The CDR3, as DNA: TGTGCCAGCAGCGGGGGACAGCTCTACACCTTC. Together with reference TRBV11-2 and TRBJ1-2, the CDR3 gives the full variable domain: EAGVAQSPRYKIIEKRQSVAFWCNPISGHATLYWYQQILGQGPKLLIQFQNNGVVDDSQLPKDRFSAERLKGVDSTLKIQPAKLEDSAVYLCASSGGQLYTFGSGTRLTVV.

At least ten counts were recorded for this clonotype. The CDR3 reads CASSGFRVGGNEQFF. The DNA for the CDR3 is TGTGCCAGCAGCGGTTTTAGGGTAGGAGGCAATGAGCAGTTCTTC. V and J are TRBV7-3 and TRBJ2-1, with D perhaps matching TRBD2 (5 bases). The V and J ends lost 5 bases and 6 bases respectively, with 17 bases between them. The CDR3 extends over 15 amino acids. The germline gives CDR1 SGHTA, CDR2 FQGTGA. Complete variable domain (other parts from reference TRBV7-3 and TRBJ2-1): GAGVSQTPSNKVTEKGKYVELRCDPISGHTALYWYRQSLGQGPEFLIYFQGTGAADDSGLPNDRFFAVRPEGSVSTLKIQRTERGDSAVYLCASSGFRVGGNEQFFGPGTRLTVL.

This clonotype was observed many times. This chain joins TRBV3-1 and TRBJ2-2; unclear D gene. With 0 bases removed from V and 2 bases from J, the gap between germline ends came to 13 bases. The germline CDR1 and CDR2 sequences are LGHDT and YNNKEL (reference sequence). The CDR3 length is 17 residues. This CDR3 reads CASSQDRPLLNTGELFF. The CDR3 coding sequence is TGTGCCAGCAGCCAAGATCGCCCCTTATTAAACACCGGGGAGCTGTTTTTT.

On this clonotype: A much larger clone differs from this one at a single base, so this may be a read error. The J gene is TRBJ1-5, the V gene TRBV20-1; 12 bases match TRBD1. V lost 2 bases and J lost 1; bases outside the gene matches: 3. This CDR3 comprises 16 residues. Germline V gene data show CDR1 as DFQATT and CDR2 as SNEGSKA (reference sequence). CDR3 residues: CSARTGTGGSNQPQHF. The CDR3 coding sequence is TGCAGTGCTAGAACCGGGACAGGGGGCAGCAATCAGCCCCAGCATTTT.

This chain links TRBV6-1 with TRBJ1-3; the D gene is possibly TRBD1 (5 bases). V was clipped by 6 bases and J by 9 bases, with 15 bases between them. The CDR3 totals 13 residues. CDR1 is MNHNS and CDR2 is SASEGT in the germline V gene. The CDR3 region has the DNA TGTGCCAGCAGCTCCCAGTTCCAGGGCACCATATATTTT. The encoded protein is CASSSQFQGTIYF.

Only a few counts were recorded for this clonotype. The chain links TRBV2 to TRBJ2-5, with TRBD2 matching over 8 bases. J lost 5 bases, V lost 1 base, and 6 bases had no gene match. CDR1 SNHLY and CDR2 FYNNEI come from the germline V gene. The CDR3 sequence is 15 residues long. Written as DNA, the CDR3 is TGTGCCAGCAGTGAAGGATTAGCGGGACGTGAGACCCAGTACTTC. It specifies CASSEGLAGRETQYF.

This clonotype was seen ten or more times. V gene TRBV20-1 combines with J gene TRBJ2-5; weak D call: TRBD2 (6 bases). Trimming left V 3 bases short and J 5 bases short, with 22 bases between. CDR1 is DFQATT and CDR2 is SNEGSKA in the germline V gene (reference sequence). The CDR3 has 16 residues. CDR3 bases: TGCAGTGCTAGTGTAGGATGGGAAGGTCGGGGGGAGACCCAGTACTTC. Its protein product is CSASVGWEGRGETQYF.

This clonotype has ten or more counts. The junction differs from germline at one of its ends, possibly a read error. DNA for the CDR3: TGTGCCAGCAGTTTATCCGCCGCGGGTGGATACTCCTACGGGCAGTACTTC. The encoded protein is CASSLSAAGGYSYGQYF. The V gene is TRBV28, the J gene TRBJ2-7, with D tentatively TRBD2 (5 bases). Germline V CDR1 and CDR2: MDHEN, SYDVKM. This CDR3 is built from 17 residues.

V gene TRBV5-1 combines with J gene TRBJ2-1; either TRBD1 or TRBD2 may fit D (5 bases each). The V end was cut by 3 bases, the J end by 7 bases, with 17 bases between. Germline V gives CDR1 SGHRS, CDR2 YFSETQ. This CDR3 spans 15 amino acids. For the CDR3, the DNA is TGCGCCAGCAGCTCCGTAGGGGAGCAGGTAAATGAGCAGTTCTTC. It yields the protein CASSSVGEQVNEQFF.

The CDR3 DNA is TGTGCCAGCAGTGAAGGACTAGCGGAGACTAGCACAGATACGCAGTATTTT. It codes for CASSEGLAETSTDTQYF. The rearrangement uses TRBV2 and TRBJ2-3, with 9 nucleotides matching TRBD2. V gave up 1 base and J gave up 0 bases; unmatched junction bases: 5. The CDR3 totals 17 residues. Germline V gene sequence: CDR1 SNHLY, CDR2 FYNNEI.

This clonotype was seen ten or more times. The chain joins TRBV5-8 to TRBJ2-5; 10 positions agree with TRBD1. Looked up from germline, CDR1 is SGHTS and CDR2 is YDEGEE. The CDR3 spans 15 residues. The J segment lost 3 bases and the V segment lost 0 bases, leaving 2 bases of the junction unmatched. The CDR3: CASSLAGTGEETQYF. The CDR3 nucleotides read TGTGCCAGCAGCTTGGCCGGGACAGGGGAAGAGACCCAGTACTTC.

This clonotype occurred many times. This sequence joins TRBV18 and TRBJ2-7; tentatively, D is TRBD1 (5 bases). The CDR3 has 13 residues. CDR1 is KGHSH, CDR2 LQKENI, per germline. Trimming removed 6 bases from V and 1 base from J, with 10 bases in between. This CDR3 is CASSQGWSYEQYF. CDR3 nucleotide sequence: TGTGCCAGCTCTCAGGGATGGTCCTACGAGCAGTACTTC.